A single sample gave rise to the 3 T cell receptor beta chains below, sequenced in a study of beta chain features in type 1 diabetes. Sequencing targeted expressed TCRB transcripts, as all isolated RNA had been reverse transcribed. Generated by immunoSEQ multiplex PCR, the TCRdb table keeps only in-frame clones and is missing some. The repertoire holds about 140,000 clones, with about 9.1% as singletons. Sequencing input: central memory CD4+ T cells from blood. The receptors shown here come from a woman between 40 and 55 years old in good health.

This chain connects TRBV7-2 to TRBJ1-1; perhaps TRBD1 as D (5 bases). The germline V gene encodes CDR1 SGHTA and CDR2 FQGNSA. The germline V and J ends were trimmed by 2 bases and 5 bases, with 18 bases remaining between them. This CDR3 has 16 residues. CDR3 DNA: TGTGCCAGCAGCTTAATGGGGGGAGGGGTAAGGACTGAAGCTTTCTTT. This codes for CASSLMGGGVRTEAFF.

This rearrangement joins TRBV19 to TRBJ2-3; D might be TRBD2 (6 bases). Trimming took 7 bases from V and 8 from J, leaving 10 bases between them. In germline, CDR1 is LNHDA, CDR2 SQIVND (reference sequence). CDR3 length: 11 residues. The CDR3 is CASTAGSTQYF. DNA of the CDR3: TGTGCCAGTACCGCCGGGAGTACGCAGTATTTT.

V gene TRBV7-9 combines with J gene TRBJ2-1; 9 bases fit TRBD1. J was trimmed by 3 bases and V by 11 bases; bases with no gene match: 5. CDR3 length: 13 residues. Germline V gives CDR1 SEHNR, CDR2 FQNEAQ (reference sequence). CDR3 sequence (DNA): TGTGCCGCTTCGACAGGGGGCTACAATGAGCAGTTCTTC. Encoded protein: CAASTGGYNEQFF.